A selection of T cell receptor beta chains follows, all from one sample in a study of T cell repertoires in cytomegalovirus infection. No cognate antigen is known for these TCRs. Via MiXCR, TCRdb re-called the reads, giving one row per CDR3 protein. The repertoire holds under 450,000 distinct CDR3 sequences, with just under 35% as singletons. Sequencing was performed on cultured PBMCs, taken from culture after CMV antigen stimulation. The receptors shown here come from a human donor in good health (CMV status not recorded). Some clones in this sample may be carry-over from other donors' samples. CDR3s include the opening cysteine and the closing phenylalanine or tryptophan. A D gene is named only where the DNA matches it firmly. Not all rows give a size; the values are once, few, many and, for expanded clones, a class.

v_call	d_call	j_call	clone_size	cdr3_aa	cdr3_nt
TRBV12-3/TRBV12-4	NA	TRBJ1-6	few	CASRGGGVGSPLHF	TGTGCCAGCAGGGGTGGAGGGGTCGGCTCACCCCTCCACTTT
TRBV28	TRBD2	TRBJ2-7	few	CASSLITGGRYEQYF	TGTGCCAGCAGTTTGATAACGGGAGGGCGCTACGAGCAGTACTTC
TRBV28	NA	TRBJ2-1	many	CASSPSARHNEQFF	TGTGCCAGCAGCCCCTCTGCCAGACACAATGAGCAGTTCTTC
TRBV4-1	NA	TRBJ2-7	few	CASSQTGTNYEQYF	TGCGCCAGCAGCCAAACCGGCACTAACTACGAGCAGTACTTC
TRBV7-8	TRBD2	TRBJ2-3	once	CASSLGGREDTQYF	TGTGCCAGCAGCTTAGGAGGGAGGGAAGATACGCAGTATTTT
TRBV25-1	NA	TRBJ2-3	NA	CASSLEGPRNTQYF	TGTGCCAGCAGTCTAGAAGGCCCCCGTAATACGCAGTATTTT
TRBV28	NA	TRBJ1-5	few	CASSSGTHNQPQHF	TGTGCCAGCAGTTCCGGGACCCACAATCAGCCCCAGCATTTT
TRBV7-9	NA	TRBJ1-2	NA	CASSRGQRGYGYTF	TGTGCCAGCAGTCGTGGACAGAGGGGCTATGGCTACACCTTC
TRBV7-6	TRBD2	TRBJ2-7	NA	CASSLAGGLVYEQYF	TGTGCCAGCAGCTTAGCGGGGGGGTTGGTCTACGAGCAGTACTTC
TRBV20-1	TRBD1	TRBJ1-5	many	CSAMRRDRAHQPQHF	TGCAGTGCCATGCGCCGGGACAGGGCTCATCAGCCCCAGCATTTT
TRBV6-6	TRBD1	TRBJ1-1	NA	CASSLSALTGGNTEAFF	TGTGCCAGCAGTTTATCTGCTTTGACAGGGGGGAACACTGAAGCTTTCTTT
TRBV4-1	NA	TRBJ2-5	few	CASSQDRSVSTQYF	TGCGCCAGCAGCCAAGATAGGTCCGTGTCGACCCAGTACTTC
TRBV11-2	NA	TRBJ2-3	NA	CASSGSGVTQYF	TGTGCCAGCAGCGGATCCGGAGTTACGCAGTATTTT
TRBV6-2/TRBV6-3	NA	TRBJ2-5	NA	CASILIPGARETQYF	TGTGCCAGCATCCTAATACCGGGAGCCAGGGAGACCCAGTACTTC
TRBV7-9	TRBD2	TRBJ2-5	few	CASSLDWTSGIETQYF	TGTGCCAGCAGCTTAGATTGGACTAGCGGGATCGAGACCCAGTACTTC
TRBV4-1	NA	TRBJ2-5	NA	CASSQVGGRGETQYF	TGCGCCAGCAGCCAAGTAGGAGGGCGGGGTGAGACCCAGTACTTC
TRBV7-8	NA	TRBJ2-6	few	CASSSRSGANVLTF	TGTGCCAGCAGCTCGCGTTCCGGGGCCAACGTCCTGACTTTC
TRBV7-2	NA	TRBJ2-5	few	CASRIQGGGQETQYF	TGTGCCAGCAGAATACAGGGAGGAGGACAAGAGACCCAGTACTTC
TRBV7-8	TRBD2	TRBJ2-3	many	CASSRTSGSDIFTDTQYF	TGTGCCAGCAGTCGAACTAGCGGGAGCGATATATTCACAGATACGCAGTATTTT
TRBV29-1	NA	TRBJ2-1	few	CSAARSGYNEQFF	TGCAGCGCCGCTCGTAGCGGCTACAATGAGCAGTTCTTC
TRBV27	TRBD1	TRBJ1-2	NA	CASSRQGVRYGYTF	TGTGCCAGCAGTCGACAGGGGGTTAGATATGGCTACACCTTC
TRBV7-2	NA	TRBJ1-3	NA	CASSLRGGTGNTIYF	TGTGCCAGCAGCTTACGGGGGGGGACTGGAAACACCATATATTTT
TRBV19	TRBD2	TRBJ2-1	NA	CASSKTSGGYNEQFF	TGTGCCAGTAGTAAGACTAGCGGGGGTTACAATGAGCAGTTCTTC
TRBV27	TRBD1	TRBJ2-6	few	CASSSTGVTGANVLTF	TGTGCCAGCAGTTCGACAGGGGTCACTGGGGCCAACGTCCTGACTTTC
TRBV12-3/TRBV12-4	NA	TRBJ2-1	NA	CATLLLRGTYNEQFF	TGTGCCACCCTCTTACTAAGGGGAACTTACAATGAGCAGTTCTTC
TRBV10-3	NA	TRBJ1-6	NA	CAIGGSSYNSPLHF	TGTGCCATCGGGGGGAGCTCCTATAATTCACCCCTCCACTTT
TRBV7-9	NA	TRBJ1-2	NA	CASSTSGTERYGYTF	TGTGCCAGCAGCACCTCCGGGACGGAAAGATATGGCTACACCTTC
TRBV3-1	NA	TRBJ2-1	NA	CASSQADEQFF	TGTGCCAGCAGCCAAGCGGATGAGCAGTTCTTC
TRBV7-9	NA	TRBJ1-4	NA	CASSPPGRGDEKLFF	TGTGCCAGCAGCCCGCCCGGCAGGGGCGATGAAAAACTGTTTTTT